Sequencing of this T cell receptor (beta chain) was carried out in a study of shared clonotypes between healthy human individuals. Study at large: Aged 18 to 49, the donors were a couple of women and three men.

Sequencing was performed with immunoSEQ multiplex PCR; in TCRdb, only in-frame clones are kept and a portion is missing. The sample records under 600,000 clones, almost 80% being singletons. Recent vaccinations or acute infections were absent in the healthy HIV-negative adult donors. Each unsorted sample relied on 100 million or so PBMCs as its source of genomic DNA. The source is a woman in her thirties or forties in good health. Some clones in this sample may be carry-over from other donors' samples. The sample was PBMCs.

CDR3 nucleotides: TGCGCCAGCAGCTCCTTATTAGCGGAGAGCACAGATACGCAGTATTTT. As protein: CASSSLLAESTDTQYF. The chain uses TRBV5-1 and TRBJ2-3; the D gene is possibly TRBD2 (6 bases). The CDR3 contains 16 residues. V dropped 3 bases and J dropped 0 bases, with 14 bases sitting between them. Germline CDR1 SGHRS, CDR2 YFSETQ.